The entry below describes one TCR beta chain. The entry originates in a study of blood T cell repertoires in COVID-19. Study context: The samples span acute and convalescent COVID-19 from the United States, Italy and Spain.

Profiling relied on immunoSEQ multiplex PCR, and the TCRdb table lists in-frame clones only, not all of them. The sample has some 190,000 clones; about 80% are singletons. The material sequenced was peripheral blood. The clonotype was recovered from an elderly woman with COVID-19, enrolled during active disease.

This CDR3 is CASRIGNPGTEAFF. The DNA for the CDR3 is TGCGCCAGCAGAATCGGGAATCCGGGCACTGAAGCTTTCTTT. This sequence joins TRBV5-1 and TRBJ1-1; D gene ambiguous. Trimming stripped 5 bases from V and 4 bases from J, with 15 bases between. Germline lookup yields CDR1 SGHRS and CDR2 YFSETQ. CDR3 length: 14 amino acids.